The next 22 T cell receptor beta chains were all read from a single sample in a study of blood T cell repertoires in COVID-19. The table came from immunoSEQ multiplex PCR; TCRdb's copy has only in-frame clones and leaves some out. This table has some 370,000 clones, almost 90% appearing once. Sequencing used peripheral blood. These receptors originate from a man aged 18 to 30 with active or convalescent COVID-19.

This clone turned up a few times. V and J are TRBV19 and TRBJ1-6; D is unresolved. From germline, CDR1 is LNHDA and CDR2 SQIVND (reference sequence). The CDR3 has 13 residues. Deletions cut 5 bases from V and 10 bases from J, with 12 bases between. CDR3 amino acids: CASSDPPGSPLHF. The CDR3 region has the DNA TGTGCCAGTAGTGACCCCCCGGGATCACCCCTCCACTTT.

The V gene is TRBV5-1, the J gene TRBJ2-7; 9 nucleotides agree with TRBD1. The CDR3 contains 16 residues. Trimming took 0 bases from V and 0 from J; bases not matched to a gene: 4. From germline, CDR1 is SGHRS and CDR2 YFSETQ. The CDR3: CASSLVPQGASYEQYF. In nucleotides, the CDR3 is TGCGCCAGCAGCTTGGTCCCACAGGGGGCCTCCTACGAGCAGTACTTC.

The chain carries TRBV19 and TRBJ2-3; TRBD2 might be the D (5 bases). Germline CDR1 LNHDA, CDR2 SQIVND (reference sequence). The CDR3 contains 16 residues. The V and J ends lost 1 base and 4 bases respectively, with 15 bases between them. CDR3 sequence (DNA): TGTGCCAGTAGTATAGTGGGAGCTTCCCTGGCAGATACGCAGTATTTT. Protein: CASSIVGASLADTQYF.

J is TRBJ1-5 and V is TRBV10-1; weak D call: TRBD1 (6 bases). In germline, CDR1 is WNHNN, CDR2 SYGVQD (reference sequence). The CDR3 is made up of 18 amino acids. V lost 6 bases and J 1 base, leaving 22 bases between the germline ends. CDR3 amino acids: CASSHLGFRDTSNQPQHF. For the CDR3, the DNA is TGCGCCAGCAGCCACCTTGGCTTCCGGGACACCAGCAATCAGCCCCAGCATTTT.

The chain employs TRBV6-7 and TRBJ2-4; D unresolved. TRBV6-7 belongs to the ORF category, with a function that is uncertain. V gave up 4 bases and J gave up 0 bases, with 7 bases separating them. The CDR3 spans 14 residues. CDR3 sequence (DNA): TGTGCCAGCAGTTGCGCCGCAGCCAAAAACATTCAGTACTTC. This codes for CASSCAAAKNIQYF.

The rearrangement joins TRBV21-1 to TRBJ2-1; TRBD1 reflects the table's D call only, with no check against the DNA. TRBV21-1 counts as a pseudogene. The CDR3 covers 16 residues. The CDR3 nucleotides read TGTGCCAGCAGCAAAGCCCCGGGACAGGGGGACAATGAGCAGTTCTTC. As protein: CASSKAPGQGDNEQFF.

The rearrangement uses TRBV9 and TRBJ2-2; 8 bases line up with TRBD1. CDR1 is SGDLS and CDR2 is YYNGEE in the germline V gene. This CDR3 spans 15 amino acids. Germline trimming cut 4 bases from V and 1 base from J; bases unmatched to any gene: 3. CDR3 nucleotide sequence: TGTGCCAGCAGCCCCGGGACAGGGAACACCGGGGAGCTGTTTTTT. Encoded protein: CASSPGTGNTGELFF.

The chain couples TRBV7-2 to TRBJ2-1, with 7 positions matching TRBD2. Germline CDR1 and CDR2: SGHTA and FQGNSA. The ends lost 3 bases at V and 6 bases at J; junction bases unmatched: 11. The CDR3 loop spans 16 amino acids. The CDR3 DNA is TGTGCCAGCAGCTTCCTTGGCGGGAGAGGTAGCAATGAGCAGTTCTTC. Protein product: CASSFLGGRGSNEQFF.

V is TRBV6-2 or TRBV6-3 and J is TRBJ2-1; 7 bases are a match to TRBD2. The CDR3 extends over 15 amino acids. Germline values: CDR1 MNHEY, CDR2 SVGEGT. With V trimmed by 0 bases and J by 10 bases, 9 bases remained unmatched. CDR3 region: CASSYSGGRGSEQFF. Written as DNA, the CDR3 is TGTGCCAGCAGTTACTCTGGCGGGAGAGGAAGCGAGCAGTTCTTC.

The chain uses TRBV30 and TRBJ2-2; no reliable D call. CDR1 is GTSNPN, CDR2 SVGIG, per germline (reference sequence). V was trimmed by 0 bases and J by 5 bases, leaving 10 bases between them. The CDR3 totals 14 residues. The CDR3 nucleotides read TGTGCCTGGAGTGTGCTCCTGAGTACCGGGGAGCTGTTTTTT. This gives the protein CAWSVLLSTGELFF. Full variable domain (remainder filled in from reference TRBV30 and TRBJ2-2): SQTIHQWPATLVQPVGSPLSLECTVEGTSNPNLYWYRQAAGRGLQLLFYSVGIGQISSEVPQNLSASRPQDRQFILSSKKLLLSDSGFYLCAWSVLLSTGELFFGEGSRLTVL.

This clone was seen a single time. The rearrangement joins TRBV19 to TRBJ1-6; 8 bases line up with TRBD1. With V trimmed by 6 bases and J by 6 bases, 4 bases remained unmatched. The CDR3 runs to 14 residues. Germline V gene lookup returns CDR1 LNHDA and CDR2 SQIVND (reference sequence). The CDR3 DNA sequence: TGTGCCAGTAGCAGGGGGCAGGGTAATTCACCCCTCCACTTT. Protein sequence: CASSRGQGNSPLHF.

The rearrangement links TRBV19 to TRBJ2-7, with TRBD1 matching 7 bases. This CDR3 region has 15 residues. The V and J ends lost 5 bases and 0 bases, in that order; junction bases with no gene match: 7. Germline values: CDR1 LNHDA, CDR2 SQIVND (reference sequence). CDR3 sequence: CASSWDSQHSYEQYF. In nucleotides, the CDR3 is TGTGCCAGTAGTTGGGACAGTCAACACTCCTACGAGCAGTACTTC. Based on the CDR3 plus reference TRBV19 and TRBJ2-7, the full variable domain is DGGITQSPKYLFRKEGQNVTLSCEQNLNHDAMYWYRQDPGQGLRLIYYSQIVNDFQKGDIAEGYSVSREKKESFPLTVTSAQKNPTAFYLCASSWDSQHSYEQYFGPGTRLTVT.

The chain uses TRBV2 and TRBJ1-5; D unclear. V was shortened by 4 bases and J by 0 bases, with 7 bases between the two germline ends. The V gene's germline CDR1 is SNHLY and CDR2 FYNNEI. The CDR3 has 14 residues. This chain's CDR3 is CASSGDYSNQPQHF. CDR3 bases: TGTGCCAGCAGTGGAGATTATAGCAATCAGCCCCAGCATTTT.

The CDR3 here is CASSFEENTEAFF. The CDR3 nucleotides are TGTGCCAGCAGCTTCGAGGAGAACACTGAAGCTTTCTTT. The chain links TRBV11-3 to TRBJ1-1; D is ambiguous. The CDR3 sequence is 13 residues long. The germline V and J ends were trimmed by 3 bases and 1 base, with 6 bases remaining between them. The germline gives CDR1 SGHNT, CDR2 YENEEA.

The V gene is TRBV11-2, the J gene TRBJ2-2, with D perhaps TRBD2 (6 bases). Looked up from germline, CDR1 is SGHAT and CDR2 is FQNNGV. V was trimmed by 3 bases and J by 3 bases, leaving 17 bases between them. The CDR3 contains 17 residues. CDR3 DNA: TGTGCCAGCAGCTTCGATGTTTCTGGACTATACACCGGGGAGCTGTTTTTT. Translation: CASSFDVSGLYTGELFF.

V is TRBV11-2 and J is TRBJ1-5; D uncertain. This CDR3 has 13 amino acids. The V end was cut by 3 bases, the J end by 5 bases, with 8 bases between. CDR1 SGHAT and CDR2 FQNNGV come from the germline V gene. The CDR3 nucleotides are TGTGCCAGCAGCTTTTCTCTCGATCAGCCCCAGCATTTT. Translated, it gives CASSFSLDQPQHF.

The CDR3 nucleotides read TGTGCCAGCAGCCAAAGAGGAGGGGCGGGAGTAAAAGATACGCAGTATTTT. Protein: CASSQRGGAGVKDTQYF. The chain employs TRBV11-2 and TRBJ2-3, with TRBD2 matching over 7 bases. Germline V gene sequence: CDR1 SGHAT, CDR2 FQNNGV. V dropped 5 bases and J dropped 5; count of bases not matched to a gene: 16. The CDR3 spans 17 residues.

CDR3 sequence: CAIPGGGSNYEQYF. In DNA form, the CDR3 reads TGTGCCATCCCGGGGGGCGGGTCTAACTACGAGCAGTACTTC. The chain carries TRBV2 and TRBJ2-7; D might be TRBD2 (7 bases). Trimming cost V 10 bases and J 3 bases, with 19 bases left between them. In germline, CDR1 is SNHLY, CDR2 FYNNEI. The CDR3 consists of 14 residues.

There are a few counts of this clone. The chain recombines TRBV5-1 with TRBJ2-7, with 8 bases lining up with TRBD1. Germline trimming cut 0 bases from V and 1 base from J; bases unmatched to any gene: 3. Per germline, CDR1 SGHRS and CDR2 YFSETQ. This CDR3 comprises 15 residues. The CDR3 is CASSLANRGSYEQYF. The DNA of the CDR3 is TGCGCCAGCAGCTTGGCAAACAGGGGGTCCTACGAGCAGTACTTC.

V gene TRBV23-1 combines with J gene TRBJ2-2; perhaps TRBD2 as D (7 bases). TRBV23-1 is an ORF, and what it does is uncertain. This CDR3 spans 15 amino acids. The germline V and J ends were trimmed by 11 bases and 0 bases, with 16 bases remaining between them. CDR3 in amino acids: CAPGAGASNTGELFF. In DNA, the CDR3 is TGCGCCCCGGGGGCGGGGGCTTCGAACACCGGGGAGCTGTTTTTT.

V gene TRBV28 combines with J gene TRBJ2-7, with a tentative D call TRBD1 (5 bases). The CDR3 contains 17 residues. The germline V and J ends were trimmed by 5 bases and 0 bases, with 20 bases remaining between them. The germline V gene encodes CDR1 MDHEN and CDR2 SYDVKM. The CDR3 DNA reads TGTGCCAGCAGTCCAAGAAACAAGGACACGTTCTCCTACGAGCAGTACTTC. It specifies CASSPRNKDTFSYEQYF. The whole variable domain, filled in from reference TRBV28 and TRBJ2-7, reads DVKVTQSSRYLVKRTGEKVFLECVQDMDHENMFWYRQDPGLGLRLIYFSYDVKMKEKGDIPEGYSVSREKKERFSLILESASTNQTSMYLCASSPRNKDTFSYEQYFGPGTRLTVT.

The V call is TRBV11-2, the J call TRBJ1-1, with no clear D. This CDR3 region has 14 residues. With 4 bases removed from V and 1 base from J, the gap between germline ends came to 10 bases. Germline CDR1 SGHAT, CDR2 FQNNGV. CDR3 protein: CASSSLRGNTEAFF. The CDR3 coding sequence is TGTGCCAGCAGCTCGCTGCGGGGGAACACTGAAGCTTTCTTT.